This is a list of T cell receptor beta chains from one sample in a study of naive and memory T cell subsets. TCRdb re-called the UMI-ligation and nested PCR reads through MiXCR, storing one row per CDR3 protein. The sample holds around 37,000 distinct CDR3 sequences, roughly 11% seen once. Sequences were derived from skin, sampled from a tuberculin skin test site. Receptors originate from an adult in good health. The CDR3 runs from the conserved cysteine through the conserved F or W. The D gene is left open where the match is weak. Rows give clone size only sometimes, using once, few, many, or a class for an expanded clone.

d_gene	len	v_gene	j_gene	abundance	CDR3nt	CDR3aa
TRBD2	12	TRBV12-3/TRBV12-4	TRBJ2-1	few	TGTGCCAGCAGTTGGGGGGGAGATGAGCAGTTCTTC	CASSWGGDEQFF
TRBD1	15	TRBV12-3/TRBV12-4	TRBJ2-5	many	TGTGCCAGCAGCCGGGGACAGGGCATGGACGGTGCCCAGTACTTC	CASSRGQGMDGAQYF
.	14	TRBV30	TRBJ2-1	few	TGTGCCTGGAGTGTAAAGTCTTCCTACAATGAGCAGTTCTTC	CAWSVKSSYNEQFF
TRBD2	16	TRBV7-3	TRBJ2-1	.	TGTGCCAGCAGCTTAACCGGGGGGACCTCCTACAATGAGCAGTTCTTC	CASSLTGGTSYNEQFF
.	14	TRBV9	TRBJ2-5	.	TGTGCCAGCAACAACGCCGGGGGTACGGAGACCCAGTACTTC	CASNNAGGTETQYF
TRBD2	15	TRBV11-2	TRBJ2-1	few	TGTGCCAGCAGCTTTACTAGCGGACTTTCGAATGAGCAGTTCTTC	CASSFTSGLSNEQFF
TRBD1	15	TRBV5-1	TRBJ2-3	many	TGCGCCAGCAGCAAGGGGACAGGCGACACAGATACGCAGTATTTT	CASSKGTGDTDTQYF
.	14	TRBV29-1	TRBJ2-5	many	TGCAGCGTTGATGACTGGGTGTACCAAGAGACCCAGTACTTC	CSVDDWVYQETQYF
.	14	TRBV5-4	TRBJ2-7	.	TGTGCCAGCAGCTTCGGCAGGGGGGTATACGAGCAGTACTTC	CASSFGRGVYEQYF
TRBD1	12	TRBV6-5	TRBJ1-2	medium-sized	TGTGCCACTAGTCGAGGGGGCGATGGCTACACCTTC	CATSRGGDGYTF
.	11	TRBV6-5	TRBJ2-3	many	TGTGCCAGCAGTTACGGGTATACGCAGTATTTT	CASSYGYTQYF
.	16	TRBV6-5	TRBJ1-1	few	TGTGCCAGCAGTGACTCAGGGGTAAGAAGGAACACTGAAGCTTTCTTT	CASSDSGVRRNTEAFF
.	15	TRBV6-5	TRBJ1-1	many	TGTGCCAGCAGTTCAGGTTGGACGTTGAACACTGAAGCTTTCTTT	CASSSGWTLNTEAFF
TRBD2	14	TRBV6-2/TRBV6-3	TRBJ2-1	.	TGTGCCAGCAGGATTAGCGGGAGGGGCTATGAGCAGTTCTTC	CASRISGRGYEQFF
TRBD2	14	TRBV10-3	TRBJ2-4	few	TGTGCCATCAGTGCTGGCGGGGGGAAAAACATTCAGTACTTC	CAISAGGGKNIQYF
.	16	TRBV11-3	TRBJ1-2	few	TGTGCCAGCAGCTTAAATAGCGGGGGGGGGCGGATTGGCTACACCTTC	CASSLNSGGGRIGYTF
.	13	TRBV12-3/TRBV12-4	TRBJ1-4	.	TGTGCCAGCACCCCCTCTGTAATCGAAAAACTGTTTTTT	CASTPSVIEKLFF
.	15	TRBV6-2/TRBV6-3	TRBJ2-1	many	TGTGCCAGCAGTCAACAGGAAGTTTCCTACAATGAGCAGTTCTTC	CASSQQEVSYNEQFF
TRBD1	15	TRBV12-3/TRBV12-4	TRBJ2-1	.	TGTGCCAGCACCTGGCGTTGGGACAGTAAGAATGAGCAGTTCTTC	CASTWRWDSKNEQFF
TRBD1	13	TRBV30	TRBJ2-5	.	TGTGCCTGGACCCGGGACAGTCAAGAGACCCAGTACTTC	CAWTRDSQETQYF
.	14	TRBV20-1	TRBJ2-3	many	TGCAGTGCTAGAGGGGGCAGGGAGGTGGATACGCAGTATTTT	CSARGGREVDTQYF
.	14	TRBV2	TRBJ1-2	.	TGTGCCAGCGGACAGTTCGAGGAGTCCTATGGCTACACCTTC	CASGQFEESYGYTF
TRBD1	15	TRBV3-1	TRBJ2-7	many	TGTGCCAGCAGCCAAGGTGACAGGGCCTCCTACGAGCAGTACTTC	CASSQGDRASYEQYF
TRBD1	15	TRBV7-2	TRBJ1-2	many	TGTGCCAGCAGCCTGGGACAGCCTACTAACTATGGCTACACCTTC	CASSLGQPTNYGYTF
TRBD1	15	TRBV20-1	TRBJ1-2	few	TGCAGTGCTAGCGACCGTGGCAGGGGGGCTGTGGGCTACACCTTC	CSASDRGRGAVGYTF
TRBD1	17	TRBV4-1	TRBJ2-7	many	TGCGCCAGCAGCCAACCCTTTGGGACAGGGAGCGCCTACGAGCAGTACTTC	CASSQPFGTGSAYEQYF
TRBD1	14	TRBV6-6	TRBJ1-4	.	TGTGCCAGCAGGCACAGGGGTGATAATGAAAAACTGTTTTTT	CASRHRGDNEKLFF
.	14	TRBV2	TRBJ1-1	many	TGTGCCAGCAGTGAACAGGAAATGAACACTGAAGCTTTCTTT	CASSEQEMNTEAFF
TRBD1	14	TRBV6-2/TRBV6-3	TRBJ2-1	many	TGTGCCAGCAGACCCGGGACAGATTACAATGAGCAGTTCTTC	CASRPGTDYNEQFF
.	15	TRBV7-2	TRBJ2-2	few	TGTGCCAGCAGCTTCAACGGGAGAGACACCGGGGAGCTGTTTTTT	CASSFNGRDTGELFF
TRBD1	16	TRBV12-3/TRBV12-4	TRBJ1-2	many	TGTGCCAGCAGTGTCTATCGGACAGGGTCTAACTATGGCTACACCTTC	CASSVYRTGSNYGYTF
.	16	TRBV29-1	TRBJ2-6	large	TGCAGCGTTGAAGATCAGGTGGGCTCTGGGGCCAACGTCCTGACTTTC	CSVEDQVGSGANVLTF
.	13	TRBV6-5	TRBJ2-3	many	TGTGCCAGCAAACCGATGAACACAGATACGCAGTATTTT	CASKPMNTDTQYF
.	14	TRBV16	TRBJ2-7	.	TGTGCCAGCAGCCATCGGGGTTCGGCGGGCGAGCAGTACTTC	CASSHRGSAGEQYF
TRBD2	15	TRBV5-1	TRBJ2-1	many	TGCGCCAGCAGCGGCCGGACTAGCCCCTACAATGAGCAGTTCTTC	CASSGRTSPYNEQFF
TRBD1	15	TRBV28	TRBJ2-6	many	TGTGCCAGCAGGACAGGGGCCTCTGGGGCCAACGTCCTGACTTTC	CASRTGASGANVLTF
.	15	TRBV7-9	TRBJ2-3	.	TGTGCCAGCAGCTTAGTTCAGGTTTCCACAGATACGCAGTATTTT	CASSLVQVSTDTQYF
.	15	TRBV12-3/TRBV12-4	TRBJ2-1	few	TGTGCCAGCAGTCATTCGTCTCGTACTGGAAATGAGCAGTTCTTC	CASSHSSRTGNEQFF
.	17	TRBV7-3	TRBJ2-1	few	TGTGCCAGCAGCTTAATAGGAGGCGGGATTTATTGGAATGAGCAGTTCTTC	CASSLIGGGIYWNEQFF
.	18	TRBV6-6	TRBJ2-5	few	TGTGCCAGCAGTTACTCGAATCTTATATTAGGGAGACAAGAGACCCAGTACTTC	CASSYSNLILGRQETQYF
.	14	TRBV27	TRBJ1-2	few	TGTGCCAGCAGTTTGAACCGAGACACCTATGGCTACACCTTC	CASSLNRDTYGYTF